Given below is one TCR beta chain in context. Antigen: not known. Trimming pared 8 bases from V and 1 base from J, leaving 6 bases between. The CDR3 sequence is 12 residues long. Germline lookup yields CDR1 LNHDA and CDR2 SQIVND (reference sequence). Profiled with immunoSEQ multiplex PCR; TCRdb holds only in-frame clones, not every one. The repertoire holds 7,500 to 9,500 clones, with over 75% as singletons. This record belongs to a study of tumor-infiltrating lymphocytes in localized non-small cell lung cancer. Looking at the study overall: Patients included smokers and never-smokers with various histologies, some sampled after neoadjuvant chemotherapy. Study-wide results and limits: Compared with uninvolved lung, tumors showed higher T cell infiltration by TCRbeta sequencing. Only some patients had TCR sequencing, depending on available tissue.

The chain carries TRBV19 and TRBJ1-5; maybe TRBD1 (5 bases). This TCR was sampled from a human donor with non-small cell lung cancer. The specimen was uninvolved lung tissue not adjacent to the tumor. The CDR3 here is CASGGSNQPQHF. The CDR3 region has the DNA TGTGCCAGTGGGGGAAGCAATCAGCCCCAGCATTTT.